These 4 T cell receptor beta chains originate from one sample sequenced in a study of cytomegalovirus exposure and HLA in healthy donors (dated by TCRdb to about 2017). The library came from the immunoSEQ multiplex PCR assay. For the multiplex PCR, a mixture combining 60 forward primers for TCR Vbeta segments and 13 reverse primers for TCR Jbeta segments was used. Entries here come from immuneACCESS through TCRdb and include only in-frame sequences with V and J called. Some clones fail to appear in such tables; in the studies checked, an unresolved V gene covers under half of the shortfall, and the cause of the remainder is unknown. Recorded for this sample are about 150,000 clones; 70% to 90% of them occurred a single time. The ten largest make up 4.8% of the sample. The source material was PBMCs. All receptors come from a girl aged 5 to 17 in good health and CMV-seropositive.

The count of this clone is one. The chain employs TRBV9 and TRBJ1-1; D uncertain. Germline V gene lookup returns CDR1 SGDLS and CDR2 YYNGEE. Trimming left V 4 bases short and J 6 bases short, with 10 bases between. The length of the CDR3 is 12 residues. Here the CDR3 reads CASSPMTSEAFF. CDR3 coding DNA: TGTGCCAGCAGCCCCATGACATCTGAAGCTTTCTTT.

The chain recombines TRBV7-9 with TRBJ1-1; D uncertain. V was shortened by 4 bases and J by 3 bases, with 15 bases between the two germline ends. In germline, CDR1 is SEHNR, CDR2 FQNEAQ (reference sequence). The CDR3 runs 15 residues. CDR3 residues: CASSSPGGGDTEAFF. The CDR3 nucleotides are TGTGCCAGCAGCTCACCGGGAGGTGGGGACACTGAAGCTTTCTTT.

As to this clone: Within the sample, other DNA sequences also encode this same CDR3. This rearrangement joins TRBV5-1 to TRBJ1-4; 11 bases align to TRBD1. CDR1 and CDR2 from the germline V gene are SGHRS and YFSETQ. The V segment lost 0 bases and the J segment 5 bases; nucleotides outside the gene matches: 3. The CDR3 runs 16 residues. CDR3 residues: CASSLAGTGGNEKLFF. For the CDR3, the DNA is TGCGCCAGCAGCTTGGCCGGGACAGGGGGGAATGAAAAACTGTTTTTT.

The V gene is TRBV7-6, the J gene TRBJ2-7, with TRBD1 matching over 7 bases. The CDR3 consists of 14 residues. After removal of 6 bases from V and 3 bases from J, the junction contained 8 bases not matched to a gene. Germline assignment: CDR1 SGHVS and CDR2 FNYEAQ. The CDR3 protein is CASSAESGGYEQYF. The CDR3 DNA follows: TGTGCCAGCAGTGCCGAATCAGGGGGCTACGAGCAGTACTTC.